Described below is a single T cell receptor beta chain sequence and its context. The antigen remains undetermined. Assay used: immunoSEQ multiplex PCR; TCRdb lists only in-frame clones, some missing. This sample carries roughly 150,000 clones, approximately 91% of them seen once, and the ten largest clones take roughly 5.5%. This CDR3 region has 17 residues. V shed 5 bases, J shed 1 base, and the junction held 10 bases outside the gene matches. CDR1 and CDR2 (germline): MDHEN, SYDVKM. The entry originates in a study of T cell responses to AZD1222 COVID-19 vaccine. General study results and limits: The study sampled repertoires only after the peak T cell response. Clonal diversity may have been underestimated, and the donors were mostly white British, with more females than males.

The source is an adult in good health. The specimen was peripheral blood, collected on day 0 of AZD1222 vaccination. This chain links TRBV28 with TRBJ2-1; 8 nucleotides line up with TRBD2. The CDR3 region is CASSPAAAGGSYNEQFF. The CDR3 DNA is TGTGCCAGCAGTCCCGCAGCGGCGGGGGGTTCCTACAATGAGCAGTTCTTC.